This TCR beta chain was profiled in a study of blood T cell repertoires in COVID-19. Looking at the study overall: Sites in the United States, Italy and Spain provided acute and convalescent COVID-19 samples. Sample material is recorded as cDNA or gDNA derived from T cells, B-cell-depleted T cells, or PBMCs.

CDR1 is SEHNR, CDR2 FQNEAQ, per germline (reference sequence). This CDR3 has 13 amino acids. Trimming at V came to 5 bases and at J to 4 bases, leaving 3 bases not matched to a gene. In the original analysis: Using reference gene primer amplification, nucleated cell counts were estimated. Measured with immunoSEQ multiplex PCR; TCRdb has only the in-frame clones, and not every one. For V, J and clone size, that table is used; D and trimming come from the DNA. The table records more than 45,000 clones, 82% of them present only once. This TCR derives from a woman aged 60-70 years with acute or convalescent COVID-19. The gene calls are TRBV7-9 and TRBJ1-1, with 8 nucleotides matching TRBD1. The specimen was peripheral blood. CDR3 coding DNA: TGTGCCAGCAGCGGACAGGGCCCCACTGAAGCTTTCTTT. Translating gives CASSGQGPTEAFF.